Sequencing of this T cell receptor beta chain was carried out in a study of shared clonotypes between healthy human individuals. In the naive CD8 group, cells lacked CD45RO and were positively selected for CCR7, so terminally differentiated effector memory CD45RA+ cells were left out. The assay was immunoSEQ multiplex PCR, and TCRdb's table has in-frame clones only and misses some. This repertoire shows roughly 770,000 clones, just over 95% found once; its top ten account for less than 0.3%. V lost 7 bases and J 7 bases, leaving 19 bases between the germline ends. In germline, CDR1 is MNHEY, CDR2 SMNVEV (reference sequence). This CDR3 region has 14 residues.

The clonotype comes from a man aged 25-45 years in good health. The rearrangement uses TRBV27 and TRBJ2-5; the D call may be TRBD1 or TRBD2 (5 bases each). The sequencing sample was made of naive CD8+ T cells sorted from blood. CDR3: CASTTLVGAGTQYF. The CDR3, as DNA: TGTGCCAGCACCACACTCGTCGGGGCCGGGACCCAGTACTTC.